The entry that follows covers one TCR beta chain sequence. Its antigen is unidentified. These data originate in a study of blood T cells in healthy people across ages. Findings of the study overall: Higher diversity and more naive CD4+ cells were features of long-lived donors, compared to aged donors.

Through a sample-barcoded 5' primer and a J-beta primer mix, a second PCR was run for about 6 to 11 cycles. Through a template-switch adaptor with 12 random nucleotides, each cDNA molecule received a tag. TCRdb re-derived calls from the 5' RACE reads in MiXCR, one entry per CDR3 protein. The data show over 1,500,000 distinct CDR3 sequences, roughly 50% seen once. Samples had at least 6.5 million PBMCs isolated from them. Per individual sample, total RNA of at least 5.5 micrograms was extracted. V was trimmed by 9 bases and J by 4 bases, leaving 25 bases between them. The length of the CDR3 is 17 residues.

This rearrangement joins TRBV12-3 or TRBV12-4 to TRBJ1-5; TRBD1 is a possible D gene (6 bases). Sequencing input: blood. This TCR came from a woman aged 40 to 50 in good health. The CDR3: CASTLLTGAASNQPQHF. The CDR3 bases are TGTGCCAGTACCCTTCTAACGGGGGCGGCGAGTAATCAGCCCCAGCATTTT.